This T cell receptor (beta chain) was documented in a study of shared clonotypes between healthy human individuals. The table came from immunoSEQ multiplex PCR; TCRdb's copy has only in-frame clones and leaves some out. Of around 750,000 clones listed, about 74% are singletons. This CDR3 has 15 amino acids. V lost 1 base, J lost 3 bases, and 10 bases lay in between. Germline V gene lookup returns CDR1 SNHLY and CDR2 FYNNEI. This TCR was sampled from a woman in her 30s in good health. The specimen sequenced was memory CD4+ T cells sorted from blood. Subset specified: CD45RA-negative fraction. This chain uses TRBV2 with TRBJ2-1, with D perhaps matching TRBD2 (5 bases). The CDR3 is CASSEDGVIYNEQFF. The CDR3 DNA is TGTGCCAGCAGTGAAGACGGGGTGATCTACAATGAGCAGTTCTTC.